What follows are 20 T cell receptor beta chains derived from one specimen sequenced in a study of CXCR3-negative and CXCR3-positive naive CD8 T cells. The libraries of TRB cDNA were constructed through 5' RACE using UMI labels. TCRdb re-called the 5' RACE reads, yielding one record per CDR3 amino acid sequence without DNA. This listing includes roughly 90,000 distinct CDR3 sequences. The sequencing sample was made of naive CXCR3- CD8+ T cells from blood. Subset in this sample: CD45RO-CCR7+CD27+CD95- naive CD8+ T cells lacking CXCR3 (TNR3-). These receptors came from a human donor in good health. Some clones in this sample may be carry-over from other donors' samples.

J is TRBJ1-2 and V is TRBV20-1; the TCRdb call, TRBD1, lacks DNA for checking. Germline values: CDR1 DFQATT, CDR2 SNEGSKA (reference sequence). This CDR3 spans 14 amino acids. The chain's CDR3 is CSAVKDRNNYGYTF.

This rearrangement joins TRBV5-5 to TRBJ2-1; the D call from TCRdb, TRBD1, cannot be confirmed without DNA. The CDR3 is 14 amino acids. Germline loops: CDR1 SGHKS, CDR2 YYEKEE (reference sequence). The CDR3: CASSLVTGGNEQFF.

This chain uses TRBV11-3 with TRBJ1-2; TCRdb indicates TRBD1, and absent DNA this call remains unverified. This CDR3 region has 18 residues. In germline, CDR1 is SGHNT, CDR2 YENEEA. CDR3 loop: CASSPRLARLDAGDGYTF. Filled out from reference TRBV11-3 and TRBJ1-2, the complete variable domain reads EAGVVQSPRYKIIEKKQPVAFWCNPISGHNTLYWYLQNLGQGPELLIRYENEEAVDDSQLPKDRFSAERLKGVDSTLKIQPAELGDSAVYLCASSPRLARLDAGDGYTFGSGTRLTVV.

This rearrangement joins TRBV4-3 to TRBJ1-2. This CDR3 is built from 17 residues. Per germline, CDR1 LGHNA and CDR2 YSLEER. CDR3 residues: CVGSQDRSAPANYGYTF.

The chain recombines TRBV9 with TRBJ2-3; without DNA, the TCRdb call of TRBD2 cannot be checked. Germline-derived CDR1 and CDR2 are SGDLS and YYNGEE. This CDR3 region has 17 residues. The CDR3 sequence is CASSPRGTSGGSYTQYF.

The chain couples TRBV27 to TRBJ2-5; the TCRdb call, TRBD1, lacks DNA for checking. This CDR3 is 14 amino acids long. Looked up from germline, CDR1 is MNHEY and CDR2 is SMNVEV (reference sequence). CDR3 region: CASRPGVTGLAQYF.

The chain has TRBV7-3 and TRBJ2-1. The germline V gene has CDR1 SGHTA and CDR2 FQGTGA. This CDR3 spans 13 amino acids. CDR3 protein: CASSFAAYNEQFF.

The chain is built from TRBV29-1 and TRBJ2-2. The germline V gene has CDR1 SQVTM and CDR2 ANQGSEA. This CDR3 has 13 residues. CDR3 residues: CSVDQDNTGELFF.

The chain links TRBV6-2 or TRBV6-3 to TRBJ2-5; without DNA, the TCRdb call of TRBD2 cannot be checked. The CDR3 runs 12 residues. Germline CDR1 MNHEY, CDR2 SVGEGT. The chain's CDR3 is CASSLAGGTQYF.

The rearrangement links TRBV4-3 to TRBJ2-7. This CDR3 has 16 amino acids. Per germline, CDR1 LGHNA and CDR2 YSLEER. CDR3 region: CASSQVIDSSSYEQYF.

This chain links TRBV5-1 with TRBJ2-1; TCRdb outputs TRBD2, but without DNA this stays unchecked. Per germline, CDR1 SGHRS and CDR2 YFSETQ. This CDR3 comprises 15 residues. The CDR3: CASLAEKSSYNEQFF.

This chain joins TRBV11-2 and TRBJ2-5. Germline V gene lookup returns CDR1 SGHAT and CDR2 FQNNGV. CDR3 length: 14 residues. The CDR3 sequence is CASSLDGSMQTQYF.

The chain has TRBV9 and TRBJ2-7. This CDR3 is 14 amino acids long. Germline lookup yields CDR1 SGDLS and CDR2 YYNGEE. This CDR3 is CASSVYKWSYEQYF.

The rearrangement uses TRBV12-3 or TRBV12-4 and TRBJ2-7; TCRdb calls TRBD2, which cannot be checked without DNA. The length of the CDR3 is 15 residues. CDR3 residues: CASSPLAGEWYEQYF.

V usage is TRBV7-9 and J usage is TRBJ2-5. CDR1 and CDR2 (germline): SEHNR, FQNEAQ (reference sequence). This CDR3 has 13 amino acids. The CDR3 protein is CASSVAAEETQYF.

This chain joins TRBV7-9 and TRBJ1-1. The CDR3 contains 13 residues. The V gene's germline CDR1 is SEHNR and CDR2 FQNEAQ (reference sequence). This CDR3 reads CASSRERGTEAFF.

This chain joins TRBV5-5 and TRBJ2-3. Germline V gene data show CDR1 as SGHKS and CDR2 as YYEKEE (reference sequence). CDR3 length: 12 amino acids. CDR3: CASRFVTDTQYF.

This rearrangement joins TRBV20-1 to TRBJ2-1; TCRdb returns TRBD1, unconfirmable since there is no DNA. Germline CDR1 DFQATT, CDR2 SNEGSKA (reference sequence). This CDR3 is 14 amino acids long. The CDR3 reads CSASDGGLVNEQFF.

The chain is built from TRBV27 and TRBJ2-3; checking the TCRdb D call of TRBD2 is not possible without DNA. Germline-derived CDR1 and CDR2 are MNHEY and SMNVEV (reference sequence). The CDR3 is 17 amino acids. The CDR3 sequence: CASSYTSRGGSTDTQYF.

The J gene is TRBJ2-1, the V gene TRBV5-1; TCRdb proposes TRBD2, but this gene call is untestable without DNA. The CDR3 consists of 14 residues. Germline CDR1 is SGHRS and CDR2 is YFSETQ. The CDR3 loop reads CASSHSGGGHEQFF. The full variable domain, with the rest looked up from reference TRBV5-1 and TRBJ2-1, is KAGVTQTPRYLIKTRGQQVTLSCSPISGHRSVSWYQQTPGQGLQFLFEYFSETQRNKGNFPGRFSGRQFSNSRSEMNVSTLELGDSALYLCASSHSGGGHEQFFGPGTRLTVL.